This paragraph covers one TCR beta chain sequence. These data originate in a study of CD8 T cells in Susac syndrome. The CDR3 covers 13 residues. Germline V gene sequence: CDR1 MGHDK, CDR2 SYGVNS. V was shortened by 1 base and J by 2 bases, with 6 bases between the two germline ends. RNA amounts of 0.5 to 1 ug underwent reverse transcription with random hexamers. An immunoSEQ multiplex PCR generated amplified TCR beta CDR3 products spanning 54 Vbeta and 13 Jbeta. TCRdb passed the immunoSEQ multiplex PCR reads through MiXCR, listing each CDR3 protein once. Here the sample spans around 220,000 distinct CDR3 sequences, around 90% being singletons. Sequencing targeted TCR beta in blood CD8+ and CD4+ T cells.

Sequencing was performed on CD8+ T cells from PBMCs. The clonotype originates from a human donor with multiple sclerosis. This chain links TRBV25-1 with TRBJ2-7, with D perhaps given as TRBD1 or TRBD2 (5 bases each). The CDR3 DNA reads TGTGCCAGCAGTGAATTGGGGGCCTACGAGCAGTACTTC. Amino acids: CASSELGAYEQYF.